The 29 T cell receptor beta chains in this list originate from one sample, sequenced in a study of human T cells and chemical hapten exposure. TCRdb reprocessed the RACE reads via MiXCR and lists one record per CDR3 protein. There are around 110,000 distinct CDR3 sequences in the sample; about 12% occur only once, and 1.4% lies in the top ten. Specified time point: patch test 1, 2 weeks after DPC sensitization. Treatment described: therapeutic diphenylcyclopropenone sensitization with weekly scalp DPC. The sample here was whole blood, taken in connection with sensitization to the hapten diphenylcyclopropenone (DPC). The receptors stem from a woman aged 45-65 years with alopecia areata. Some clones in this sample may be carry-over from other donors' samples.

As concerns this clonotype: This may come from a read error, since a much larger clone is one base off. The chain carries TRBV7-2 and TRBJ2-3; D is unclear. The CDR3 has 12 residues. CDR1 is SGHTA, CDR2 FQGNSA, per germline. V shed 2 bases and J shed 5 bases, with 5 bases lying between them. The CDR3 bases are TGTGCCAGCAGCTTATACGTAGATACGCAGTATTTT. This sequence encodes CASSLYVDTQYF. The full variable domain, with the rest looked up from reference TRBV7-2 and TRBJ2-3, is GAGVSQSPSNKVTEKGKDVELRCDPISGHTALYWYRQSLGQGLEFLIYFQGNSAPDKSGLPSDRFSAERTGGSVSTLTIQRTQQEDSAVYLCASSLYVDTQYFGPGTRLTVL.

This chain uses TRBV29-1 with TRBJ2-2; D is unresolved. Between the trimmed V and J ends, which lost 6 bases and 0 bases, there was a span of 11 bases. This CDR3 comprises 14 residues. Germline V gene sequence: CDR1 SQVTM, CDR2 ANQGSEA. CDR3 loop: CSVESPANTGELFF. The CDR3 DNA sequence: TGCAGCGTGGAGTCACCCGCGAACACCGGGGAGCTGTTTTTT.

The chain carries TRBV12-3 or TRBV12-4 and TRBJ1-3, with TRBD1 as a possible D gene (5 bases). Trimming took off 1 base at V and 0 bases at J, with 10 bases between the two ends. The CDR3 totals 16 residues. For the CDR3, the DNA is TGTGCCAGCAGTTTAGGACAGCCGAGCTCTGGAAACACCATATATTTT. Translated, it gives CASSLGQPSSGNTIYF.

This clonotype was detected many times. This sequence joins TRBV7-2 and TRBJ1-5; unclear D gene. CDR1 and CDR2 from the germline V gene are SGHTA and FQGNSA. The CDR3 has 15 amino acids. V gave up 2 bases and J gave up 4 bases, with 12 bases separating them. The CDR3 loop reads CASSLRRIENQPQHF. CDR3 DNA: TGTGCCAGCAGCTTAAGGCGGATAGAGAATCAGCCCCAGCATTTT.

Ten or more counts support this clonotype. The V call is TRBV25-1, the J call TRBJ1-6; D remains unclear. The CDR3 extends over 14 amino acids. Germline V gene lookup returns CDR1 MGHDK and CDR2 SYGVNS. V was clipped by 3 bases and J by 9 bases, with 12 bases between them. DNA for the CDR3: TGTGCCAGCAGTGATAATTTGGGAGTTTCACCCCTCCACTTT. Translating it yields CASSDNLGVSPLHF.

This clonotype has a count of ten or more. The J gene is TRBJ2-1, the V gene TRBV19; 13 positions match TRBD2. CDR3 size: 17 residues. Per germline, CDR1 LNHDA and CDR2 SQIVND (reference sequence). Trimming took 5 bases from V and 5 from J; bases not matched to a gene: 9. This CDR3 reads CASSVVIGTSGNNEQFF. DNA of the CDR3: TGTGCCAGTAGTGTAGTGATCGGGACTAGCGGGAACAATGAGCAGTTCTTC.

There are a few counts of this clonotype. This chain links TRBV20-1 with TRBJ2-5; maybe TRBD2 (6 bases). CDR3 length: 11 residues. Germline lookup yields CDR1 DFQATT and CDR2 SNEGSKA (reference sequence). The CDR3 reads CRAVGGETQYF. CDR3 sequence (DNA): TGCAGGGCCGTCGGGGGAGAGACCCAGTACTTC.

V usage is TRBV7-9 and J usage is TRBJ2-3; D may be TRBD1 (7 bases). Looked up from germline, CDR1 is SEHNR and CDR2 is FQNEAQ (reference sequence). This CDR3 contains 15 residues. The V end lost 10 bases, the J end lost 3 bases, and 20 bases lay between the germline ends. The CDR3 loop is CAIRGVASVTDTQYF. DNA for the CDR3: TGTGCCATCAGGGGGGTAGCGTCAGTAACAGATACGCAGTATTTT.

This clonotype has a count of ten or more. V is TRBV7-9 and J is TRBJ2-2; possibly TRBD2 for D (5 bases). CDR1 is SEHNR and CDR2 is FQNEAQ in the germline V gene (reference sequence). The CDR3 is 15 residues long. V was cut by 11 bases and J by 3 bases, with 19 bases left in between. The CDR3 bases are TGTGCCTTCCCACGGAGAGGGATGGACACCGGGGAGCTGTTTTTT. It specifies CAFPRRGMDTGELFF.

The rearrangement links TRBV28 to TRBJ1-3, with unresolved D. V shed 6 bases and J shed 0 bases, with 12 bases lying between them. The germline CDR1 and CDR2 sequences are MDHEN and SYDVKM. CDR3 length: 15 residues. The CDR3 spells CASSYGRFSGNTIYF. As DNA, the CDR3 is TGTGCCAGCAGCTACGGGCGTTTCTCTGGAAACACCATATATTTT.

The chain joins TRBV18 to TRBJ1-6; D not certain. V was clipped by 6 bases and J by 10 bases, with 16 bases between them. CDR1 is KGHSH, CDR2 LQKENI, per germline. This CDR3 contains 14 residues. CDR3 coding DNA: TGTGCCAGCTCCCCCTCGGTGGGTCAGTCACCCCTCCACTTT. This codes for CASSPSVGQSPLHF.

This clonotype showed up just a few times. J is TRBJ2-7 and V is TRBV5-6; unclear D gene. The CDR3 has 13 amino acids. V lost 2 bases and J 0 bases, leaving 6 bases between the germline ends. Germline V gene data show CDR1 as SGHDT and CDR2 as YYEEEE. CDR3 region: CASSLRISYEQYF. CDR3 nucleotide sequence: TGTGCCAGCAGCTTAAGGATCTCCTACGAGCAGTACTTC.

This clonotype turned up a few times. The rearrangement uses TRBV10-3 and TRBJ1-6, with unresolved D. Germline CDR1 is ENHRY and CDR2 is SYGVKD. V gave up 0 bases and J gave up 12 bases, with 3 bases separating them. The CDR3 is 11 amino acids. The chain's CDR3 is CAISESGPLHF. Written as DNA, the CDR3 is TGTGCCATCAGTGAGTCCGGACCCCTCCACTTT.

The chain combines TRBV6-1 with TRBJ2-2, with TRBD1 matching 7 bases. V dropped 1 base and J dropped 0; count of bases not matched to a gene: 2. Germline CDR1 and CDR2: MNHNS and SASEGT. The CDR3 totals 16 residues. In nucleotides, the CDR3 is TGTGCCAGCAGTGAAGGACAGGGAACGAACACCGGGGAGCTGTTTTTT. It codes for CASSEGQGTNTGELFF.

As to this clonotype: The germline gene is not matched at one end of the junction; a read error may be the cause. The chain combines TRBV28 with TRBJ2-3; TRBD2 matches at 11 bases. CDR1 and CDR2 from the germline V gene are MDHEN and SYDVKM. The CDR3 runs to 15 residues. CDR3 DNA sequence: TGTACCAGCAGCCATCTAGCGGGGGGTCCAGATACGCAGTATTTT. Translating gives CTSSHLAGGPDTQYF.

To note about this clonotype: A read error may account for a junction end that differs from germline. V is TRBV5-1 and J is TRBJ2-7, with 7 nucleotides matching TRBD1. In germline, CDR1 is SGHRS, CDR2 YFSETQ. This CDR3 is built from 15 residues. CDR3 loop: CASSLGTAFSYEQYF. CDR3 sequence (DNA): TGCGCTAGCAGCCTCGGGACAGCTTTCTCCTACGAGCAGTACTTC. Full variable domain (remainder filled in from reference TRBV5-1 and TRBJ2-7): KAGVTQTPRYLIKTRGQQVTLSCSPISGHRSVSWYQQTPGQGLQFLFEYFSETQRNKGNFPGRFSGRQFSNSRSEMNVSTLELGDSALYLCASSLGTAFSYEQYFGPGTRLTVT.

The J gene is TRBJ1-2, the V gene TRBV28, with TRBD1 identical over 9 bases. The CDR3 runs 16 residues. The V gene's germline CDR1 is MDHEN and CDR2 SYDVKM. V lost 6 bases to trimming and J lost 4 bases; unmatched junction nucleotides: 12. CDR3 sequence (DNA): TGTGCCAGCAGGGGGACAGGGCAAAGTTATAGCTATGGCTACACCTTC. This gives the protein CASRGTGQSYSYGYTF.

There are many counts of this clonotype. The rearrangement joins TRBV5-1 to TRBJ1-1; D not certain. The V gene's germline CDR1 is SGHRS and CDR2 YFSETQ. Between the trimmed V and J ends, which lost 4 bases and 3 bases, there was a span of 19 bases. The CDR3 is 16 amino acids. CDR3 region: CASSQIPPVGDTEAFF. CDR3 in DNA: TGCGCCAGCAGCCAAATCCCACCCGTGGGAGACACTGAAGCTTTCTTT.

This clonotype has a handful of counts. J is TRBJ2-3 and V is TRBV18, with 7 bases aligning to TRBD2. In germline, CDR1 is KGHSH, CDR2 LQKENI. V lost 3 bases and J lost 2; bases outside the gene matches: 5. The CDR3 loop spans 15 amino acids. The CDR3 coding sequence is TGTGCCAGCTCACCCCTGACTAGCCCCACAGATACGCAGTATTTT. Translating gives CASSPLTSPTDTQYF.

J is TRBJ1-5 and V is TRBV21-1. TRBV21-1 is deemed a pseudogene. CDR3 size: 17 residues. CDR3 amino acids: CASSKALWGYRNQPQHF. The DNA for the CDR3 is TGTGCCAGCAGCAAAGCGCTTTGGGGTTACCGCAATCAGCCCCAGCATTTT.

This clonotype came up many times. The CDR3 DNA reads as TGTGCCAGCAGTTCCTACACCACAGGGGAAATCGGCTATGGCTACACCTTC. Translated: CASSSYTTGEIGYGYTF. This sequence joins TRBV27 and TRBJ1-2, with 7 bases that match TRBD1. The CDR3 is 17 amino acids. The germline CDR1 and CDR2 sequences are MNHEY and SMNVEV (reference sequence). V shed 4 bases, J shed 4 bases, and the junction held 15 bases outside the gene matches.

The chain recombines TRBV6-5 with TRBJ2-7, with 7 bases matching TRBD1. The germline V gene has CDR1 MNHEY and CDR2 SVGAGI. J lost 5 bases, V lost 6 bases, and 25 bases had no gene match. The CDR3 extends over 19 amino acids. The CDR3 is CASSRELDRERVVFDEQYF. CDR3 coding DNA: TGTGCCAGCAGCCGCGAACTTGACAGGGAAAGAGTGGTTTTCGACGAGCAGTACTTC.

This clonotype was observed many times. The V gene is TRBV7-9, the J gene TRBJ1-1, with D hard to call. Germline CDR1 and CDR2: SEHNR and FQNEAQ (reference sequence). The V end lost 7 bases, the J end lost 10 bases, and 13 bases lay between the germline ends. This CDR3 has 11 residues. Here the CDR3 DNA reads TGTGCCAGCACCATTCAGTTCGTAGCTTTCTTT. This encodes CASTIQFVAFF.

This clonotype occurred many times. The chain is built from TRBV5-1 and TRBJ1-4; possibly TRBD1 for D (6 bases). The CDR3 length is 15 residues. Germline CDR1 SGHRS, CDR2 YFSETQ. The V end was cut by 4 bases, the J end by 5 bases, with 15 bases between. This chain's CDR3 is CASSDTGTKNEKLFF. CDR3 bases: TGCGCCAGCAGCGACACAGGGACGAAGAATGAAAAACTGTTTTTT.

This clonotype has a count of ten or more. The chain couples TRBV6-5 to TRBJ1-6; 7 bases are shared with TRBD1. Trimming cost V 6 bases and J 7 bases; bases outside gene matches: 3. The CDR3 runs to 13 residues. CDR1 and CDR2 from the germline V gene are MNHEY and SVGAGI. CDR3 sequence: CASRTTGNSPLHF. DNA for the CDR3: TGTGCCAGCAGGACGACAGGGAATTCACCCCTCCACTTT.

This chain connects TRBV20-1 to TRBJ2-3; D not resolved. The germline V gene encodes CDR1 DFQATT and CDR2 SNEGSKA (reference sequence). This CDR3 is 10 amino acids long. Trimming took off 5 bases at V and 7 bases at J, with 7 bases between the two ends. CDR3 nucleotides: TGCAGTGCTGATCCGCATACGCAGTATTTT. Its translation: CSADPHTQYF.

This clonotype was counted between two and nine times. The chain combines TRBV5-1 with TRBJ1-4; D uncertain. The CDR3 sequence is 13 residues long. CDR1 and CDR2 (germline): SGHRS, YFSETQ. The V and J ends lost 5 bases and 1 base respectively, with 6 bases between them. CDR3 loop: CASSVGTNEKLFF. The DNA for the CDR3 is TGCGCCAGCAGTGTGGGAACTAATGAAAAACTGTTTTTT. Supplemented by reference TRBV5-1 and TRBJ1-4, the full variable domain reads KAGVTQTPRYLIKTRGQQVTLSCSPISGHRSVSWYQQTPGQGLQFLFEYFSETQRNKGNFPGRFSGRQFSNSRSEMNVSTLELGDSALYLCASSVGTNEKLFFGSGTQLSVL.

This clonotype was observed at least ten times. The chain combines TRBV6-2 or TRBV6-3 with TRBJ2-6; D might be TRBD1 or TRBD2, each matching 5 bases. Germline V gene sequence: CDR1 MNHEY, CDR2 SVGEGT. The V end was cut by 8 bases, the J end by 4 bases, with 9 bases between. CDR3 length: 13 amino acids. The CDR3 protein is CASRGTGANVLTF. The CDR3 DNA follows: TGTGCCAGCCGAGGGACCGGGGCCAACGTCCTGACTTTC.

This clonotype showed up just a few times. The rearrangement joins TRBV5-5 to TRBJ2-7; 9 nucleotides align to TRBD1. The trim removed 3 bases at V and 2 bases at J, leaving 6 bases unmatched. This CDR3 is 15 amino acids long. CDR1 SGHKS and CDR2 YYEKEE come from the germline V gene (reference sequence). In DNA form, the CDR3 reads TGTGCCAGCAGCTGGACGGGACAGGGCACCTACGAGCAGTACTTC. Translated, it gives CASSWTGQGTYEQYF. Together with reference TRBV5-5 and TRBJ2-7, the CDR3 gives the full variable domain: DAGVTQSPTHLIKTRGQQVTLRCSPISGHKSVSWYQQVLGQGPQFIFQYYEKEERGRGNFPDRFSARQFPNYSSELNVNALLLGDSALYLCASSWTGQGTYEQYFGPGTRLTVT.